This record concerns one T cell receptor (beta chain) sequence. The antigen remains unidentified. Other DNA sequences in the same sample also yield this CDR3. Donors comprised only Caucasian adults living in Nashville, Tennessee. The V end was cut by 3 bases, the J end by 1 base, with 5 bases between. There are 12 residues in the CDR3. Germline CDR1 reads SGHRS; CDR2 reads YFSETQ. The data derive from a study of shared clonotypes between healthy human individuals. Study conclusions and caveats: Relative to clonotypes present in all four donors, those not shared had lower generation probabilities. Although depth was large, rarefaction showed that sequencing of the sorted subsets was incomplete.

The protocol was immunoSEQ multiplex PCR, while the TCRdb copy is restricted to in-frame clones and leaves out a portion. The data contain about 2.3 million clones, about 90% of them singletons. The source is a man aged 18 to 30 in good health. Some clones in this sample may be carry-over from other donors' samples. The sample taken for sequencing was naive CD4+ T cells from PBMCs. Subset indicated: CD45RA+ positively selected. V and J are TRBV5-1 and TRBJ2-7; D unclear. The CDR3 reads CASSSGSYEQYF. CDR3 nucleotides: TGCGCCAGCAGCTCAGGATCCTACGAGCAGTACTTC.